This entry lists 25 T cell receptor beta chains sequenced from one sample in a study of blood T cell repertoires in COVID-19. Libraries were prepared by immunoSEQ multiplex PCR; TCRdb keeps only in-frame clonotypes and omits some of them. The data contain 100,000 to 150,000 clones, about 86% of them singletons. Sequencing was performed on peripheral blood. These receptors all stem from a man between 65 and 85 years old who had recovered from COVID-19.

The chain couples TRBV18 to TRBJ2-1; TRBD2 agrees at 10 bases. The J segment lost 4 bases and the V segment lost 6 bases, leaving 6 bases of the junction unmatched. The CDR3 extends over 15 amino acids. Germline CDR1 and CDR2: KGHSH and LQKENI. The CDR3 region has the DNA TGTGCCAGCTCCGAAGCGGGAGGGAGTTACAATGAGCAGTTCTTC. Amino acid sequence: CASSEAGGSYNEQFF.

This chain joins TRBV7-7 and TRBJ2-2; D is unresolved. V shed 5 bases and J shed 6 bases, with 10 bases lying between them. The CDR3 spans 13 residues. Germline V CDR1 and CDR2: SSHAT, FNYEAQ (reference sequence). CDR3 amino acids: CASSDLRSGELFF. The DNA of the CDR3 is TGTGCCAGCAGCGACTTAAGGTCCGGGGAGCTGTTTTTT.

This rearrangement joins TRBV6-5 to TRBJ1-2, with 7 positions matching TRBD1. CDR1 and CDR2 (germline): MNHEY, SVGAGI. The CDR3 is made up of 11 amino acids. The CDR3 loop reads CGTRRGLGYTF. Here the CDR3 DNA reads TGTGGTACTAGGAGGGGGCTAGGCTACACCTTC.

This clone was seen just once. The V call is TRBV10-3, the J call TRBJ2-1, with D perhaps matching TRBD1 (6 bases). CDR1 and CDR2 (germline): ENHRY, SYGVKD. This CDR3 spans 13 amino acids. With 8 bases removed from V and 7 bases from J, the gap between germline ends came to 15 bases. CDR3 nucleotide sequence: TGTGCCATCGCGGAGCAGGGGAGAAATGAGCAGTTCTTC. Encoded protein: CAIAEQGRNEQFF.

This chain connects TRBV2 to TRBJ2-7, with 7 bases lining up with TRBD2. V lost 4 bases to trimming and J lost 5 bases; unmatched junction nucleotides: 5. Germline V CDR1 and CDR2: SNHLY, FYNNEI. The CDR3 totals 13 residues. The CDR3 bases are TGTGCCAGCAGTGTGGAGACTAGCAACGAGCAGTACTTC. Its protein product is CASSVETSNEQYF.

The CDR3 spells CASSLEGTYEQYF. The CDR3 nucleotides are TGTGCCAGCAGCTTAGAAGGGACATACGAGCAGTACTTC. The rearrangement joins TRBV7-9 to TRBJ2-7, with D possibly being TRBD1 (6 bases). V lost 1 base, J lost 4 bases, and 8 bases lay in between. Germline assignment: CDR1 SEHNR and CDR2 FQNEAQ (reference sequence). There are 13 residues in the CDR3.

This clone has just a few counts. This chain joins TRBV7-9 and TRBJ2-5; 7 bases match TRBD1. V shed 5 bases and J 5 bases; nucleotides not matched to a gene: 17. The germline CDR1 and CDR2 sequences are SEHNR and FQNEAQ (reference sequence). This CDR3 has 17 residues. CDR3 protein: CASSPRGGGASGETQYF. The DNA for the CDR3 is TGTGCCAGCAGCCCCCGAGGGGGCGGAGCGTCCGGGGAGACCCAGTACTTC.

This chain connects TRBV12-3 or TRBV12-4 to TRBJ2-1, with no clear D. V lost 5 bases and J 10 bases, leaving 12 bases between the germline ends. This CDR3 contains 12 residues. CDR3 loop: CASSRQRAEQFF. The CDR3 nucleotides read TGTGCCAGCAGTCGTCAGCGAGCGGAGCAGTTCTTC.

This clone has a handful of counts. CDR3 residues: CASSSHRDFSNEQFF. The CDR3 DNA sequence: TGCGCCAGCAGCTCACACCGGGACTTCTCCAATGAGCAGTTCTTC. This rearrangement joins TRBV4-3 to TRBJ2-1; D possibly corresponds to TRBD2 (6 bases). Germline V gene data show CDR1 as LGHNA and CDR2 as YSLEER. V was pared by 5 bases and J by 6 bases, with 17 bases between. The CDR3 loop spans 15 amino acids.

The V call is TRBV27, the J call TRBJ1-4; D call uncertain. CDR3 length equals 15 residues. Trimming stripped 5 bases from V and 3 bases from J, with 13 bases between. CDR1 and CDR2 from the germline V gene are MNHEY and SMNVEV (reference sequence). CDR3 residues: CASSKTAASNEKLFF. The CDR3 DNA reads TGTGCCAGCAGTAAAACAGCCGCTTCTAATGAAAAACTGTTTTTT.

V usage is TRBV7-9 and J usage is TRBJ2-7; D gene uncertain. V was shortened by 5 bases and J by 3 bases, with 11 bases between the two germline ends. In germline, CDR1 is SEHNR, CDR2 FQNEAQ (reference sequence). This CDR3 comprises 13 residues. CDR3 DNA sequence: TGTGCCAGCAGCCCAGGCCTCGTCTACGAGCAGTACTTC. It codes for CASSPGLVYEQYF.

The V and J genes are TRBV27 and TRBJ2-3, with 8 bases identical to TRBD2. V shed 7 bases, J shed 4 bases, and the junction held 7 bases outside the gene matches. This CDR3 comprises 14 residues. Germline loops: CDR1 MNHEY, CDR2 SMNVEV (reference sequence). The CDR3: CASMYRGGADTQYF. The CDR3 coding sequence is TGTGCCAGCATGTACCGGGGGGGTGCAGATACGCAGTATTTT.

This CDR3 is CASSGTGSYNEQFF. CDR3 DNA sequence: TGCGCCAGCAGCGGGACAGGGTCCTACAATGAGCAGTTCTTC. This chain links TRBV5-1 with TRBJ2-1; the match to TRBD1 covers 9 bases. Germline CDR1 reads SGHRS; CDR2 reads YFSETQ. The CDR3 covers 14 residues. Trimming at V came to 4 bases and at J to 1 base, leaving 0 bases not matched to a gene.

The rearrangement links TRBV5-3 to TRBJ1-1; D unclear. TRBV5-3 is an ORF, and what it does is uncertain. The length of the CDR3 is 12 residues. Trimming left V 2 bases short and J 9 bases short, with 11 bases between. This CDR3 is CARSLDERQAFF. The CDR3 DNA sequence: TGTGCCAGAAGCTTAGACGAGCGGCAAGCTTTCTTT.

The chain is built from TRBV5-4 and TRBJ1-2, with D unresolved. Germline V gene sequence: CDR1 SGHNT, CDR2 YYREEE (reference sequence). V gave up 4 bases and J gave up 2 bases, with 18 bases separating them. CDR3 size: 16 residues. CDR3 in DNA: TGTGCCAGCAGCCCCCGACTTAGGAGGTCGAACTATGGCTACACCTTC. Translation: CASSPRLRRSNYGYTF.

This chain joins TRBV6-5 and TRBJ2-2; D not resolved. The V gene's germline CDR1 is MNHEY and CDR2 SVGAGI. Between the trimmed V and J ends, which lost 6 bases and 0 bases, there was a span of 11 bases. The CDR3 is 15 amino acids. The CDR3 loop reads CASRISMANTGELFF. CDR3 sequence (DNA): TGTGCCAGCAGAATTAGCATGGCGAACACCGGGGAGCTGTTTTTT.

V and J are TRBV7-2 and TRBJ1-3; D is perhaps TRBD1 (5 bases). Germline values: CDR1 SGHTA, CDR2 FQGNSA. This CDR3 spans 12 amino acids. Between the trimmed V and J ends, which lost 2 bases and 7 bases, there was a span of 6 bases. In DNA, the CDR3 is TGTGCCAGCAGCTTACAGGGTAACACCATATATTTT. Amino acid sequence: CASSLQGNTIYF.

V usage is TRBV6-6 and J usage is TRBJ2-7; D might be TRBD1 (5 bases). CDR3 length equals 15 residues. V was pared by 5 bases and J by 6 bases, with 20 bases between. Germline CDR1 reads MNHNY; CDR2 reads SVGAGI (reference sequence). DNA for the CDR3: TGTGCCAGCAGTCGCGCCCGACAGCCTAGGGGCGAGCAGTACTTC. It encodes CASSRARQPRGEQYF.

V usage is TRBV28 and J usage is TRBJ1-6; 10 bases agree with TRBD1. Germline V lookup: CDR1 MDHEN, CDR2 SYDVKM. J lost 6 bases, V lost 4 bases, and 6 bases had no gene match. CDR3 length: 16 residues. Here the CDR3 reads CASSSGQGGGNSPLHF. CDR3 coding DNA: TGTGCCAGCAGTTCAGGACAGGGGGGAGGTAATTCACCCCTCCACTTT.

The chain carries TRBV4-3 and TRBJ2-2, with TRBD2 matching over 7 bases. Germline CDR1 and CDR2: LGHNA and YSLEER. The V segment lost 0 bases and the J segment 1 base; nucleotides outside the gene matches: 8. The CDR3 is 18 amino acids. The CDR3 DNA follows: TGCGCCAGCAGCCAAGAGATACTAGCGCCCCTGAACACCGGGGAGCTGTTTTTT. This translates into CASSQEILAPLNTGELFF.

This sequence joins TRBV11-2 and TRBJ2-1; possibly TRBD2 for D (5 bases). Germline CDR1 SGHAT, CDR2 FQNNGV. The CDR3 runs 15 residues. V was cut by 1 base and J by 3 bases, with 10 bases left in between. The CDR3 here is CASSLGPGLYNEQFF. The CDR3 DNA reads as TGTGCCAGCAGCTTAGGCCCTGGACTCTACAATGAGCAGTTCTTC. Filled out from reference TRBV11-2 and TRBJ2-1, the complete variable domain reads EAGVAQSPRYKIIEKRQSVAFWCNPISGHATLYWYQQILGQGPKLLIQFQNNGVVDDSQLPKDRFSAERLKGVDSTLKIQPAKLEDSAVYLCASSLGPGLYNEQFFGPGTRLTVL.

The chain joins TRBV28 to TRBJ1-1; D not resolved. The length of the CDR3 is 14 residues. V lost 2 bases and J lost 7, with 14 bases in between. Per germline, CDR1 MDHEN and CDR2 SYDVKM. CDR3 nucleotides: TGTGCCAGCAGTTTAAGGAGGGCGCTCTTTGAAGCTTTCTTT. The encoded protein is CASSLRRALFEAFF.

With respect to this clone: At one end, the junction sequence differs from germline, possibly due to a read error. The rearrangement links TRBV7-8 to TRBJ1-1; perhaps TRBD1 as D (5 bases). This CDR3 has 14 amino acids. Germline CDR1 is SGHVS and CDR2 is FQNEAQ. In nucleotides, the CDR3 is TGTGCCAGCACCCCCTGGGGGGTGAAAACTGAAGCTTTCTTT. It specifies CASTPWGVKTEAFF.

The V call is TRBV7-2, the J call TRBJ1-1; D gene unclear. Germline CDR1 and CDR2: SGHTA and FQGNSA. Trimming left V 6 bases short and J 5 bases short, with 16 bases between. The CDR3 loop spans 14 amino acids. This chain's CDR3 is CASSSVRVGTEAFF. The CDR3 DNA is TGTGCCAGCAGTTCGGTGAGGGTAGGGACTGAAGCTTTCTTT.

The chain uses TRBV27 and TRBJ2-2; 11 positions match TRBD1. Germline V gene sequence: CDR1 MNHEY, CDR2 SMNVEV (reference sequence). Trimming at V came to 3 bases and at J to 6 bases, leaving 9 bases not matched to a gene. The CDR3 runs 17 residues. CDR3 coding DNA: TGTGCCAGCAGTTTCTTGCGTAGGACAGGGGGCCCCGGGGAGCTGTTTTTT. It translates to CASSFLRRTGGPGELFF.